One sample yielded the 21 T cell receptor beta chains listed below, sequenced in a study of blood T cells in healthy people across ages. The second PCR ran about 6 to 11 cycles with a sample-barcoded 5' primer and J-beta primers. MiXCR was run by TCRdb on the 5' RACE reads, yielding one entry per CDR3 protein. The sample has approximately 940,000 distinct CDR3 sequences, 40% to 60% seen once. Specimen: blood. The receptors originated from a man aged 25 to 45 in good health.

V usage is TRBV28 and J usage is TRBJ2-7; D is possibly TRBD2 (5 bases). Trimming took 5 bases from V and 3 from J, leaving 17 bases between them. CDR1 is MDHEN, CDR2 SYDVKM, per germline. The CDR3 length is 15 residues. DNA for the CDR3: TGTGCCAGCAGTAACCTCCCCGGGGTTAACTACGAGCAGTACTTC. Its translation: CASSNLPGVNYEQYF.

This chain links TRBV11-2 with TRBJ2-2; a possible D gene is TRBD1 (6 bases). Germline V gene lookup returns CDR1 SGHAT and CDR2 FQNNGV. This CDR3 has 19 amino acids. V was pared by 3 bases and J by 6 bases, with 26 bases between. CDR3 nucleotides: TGTGCCAGCAGCTTGGGGTTCGTAACTGGGGGCTCCTCATCCGGGGAGCTGTTTTTT. Translated, it gives CASSLGFVTGGSSSGELFF.

This clonotype has just a few counts. The chain carries TRBV4-3 and TRBJ1-1; D gene ambiguous. CDR1 is LGHNA, CDR2 YSLEER, per germline. V lost 3 bases, J lost 4 bases, and 9 bases lay in between. The CDR3 consists of 13 residues. CDR3 bases: TGCGCCAGCAGCCACGGATCGGGCACTGAAGCTTTCTTT. It yields the protein CASSHGSGTEAFF.

The chain uses TRBV9 and TRBJ2-3, with 10 bases that match TRBD2. The CDR3 runs 16 residues. Germline-derived CDR1 and CDR2 are SGDLS and YYNGEE. Losses at the gene ends were 0 bases for V and 7 bases for J; bases not matched to a gene: 8. The CDR3 sequence: CASSVAPAGGLNTQYF. The CDR3 nucleotides read TGTGCCAGCAGCGTAGCCCCAGCGGGGGGGCTGAATACGCAGTATTTT. The whole variable domain, remainder taken from reference TRBV9 and TRBJ2-3, is DSGVTQTPKHLITATGQRVTLRCSPRSGDLSVYWYQQSLDQGLQFLIQYYNGEERAKGNILERFSAQQFPDLHSELNLSSLELGDSALYFCASSVAPAGGLNTQYFGPGTRLTVL.

Only one count was recorded for this clonotype. The junction does not match germline at one end; this may be a read error. V and J are TRBV7-2 and TRBJ2-3, with D hard to call. The germline V gene has CDR1 SGHTA and CDR2 FQGNSA. The CDR3 has 12 residues. CDR3 coding DNA: TGTGTCAGCAGCACGTACACAGATACGCAGTATTTT. This encodes CVSSTYTDTQYF. Filled out from reference TRBV7-2 and TRBJ2-3, the complete variable domain reads GAGVSQSPSNKVTEKGKDVELRCDPISGHTALYWYRQSLGQGLEFLIYFQGNSAPDKSGLPSDRFSAERTGGSVSTLTIQRTQQEDSAVYLCVSSTYTDTQYFGPGTRLTVL.

The V call is TRBV20-1, the J call TRBJ2-1; 10 positions match TRBD2. The CDR3 is 16 amino acids. Per germline, CDR1 DFQATT and CDR2 SNEGSKA (reference sequence). V was pared by 6 bases and J by 7 bases, with 15 bases of the junction left unmatched. The CDR3 DNA reads TGCAGTGCAAGGGCGGCTAGCGGGGGAGTCGCGAATGAGCAGTTCTTC. This sequence encodes CSARAASGGVANEQFF.

The V gene is TRBV6-6, the J gene TRBJ1-3, with no clear D. This CDR3 comprises 10 residues. The V and J ends lost 8 bases and 6 bases respectively, with 5 bases between them. Per the germline V gene, CDR1 is MNHNY and CDR2 is SVGAGI (reference sequence). CDR3 amino acids: CASGLNTIYF. CDR3 sequence (DNA): TGTGCCAGCGGCTTAAACACCATATATTTT.

This sequence joins TRBV27 and TRBJ2-5; 8 bases align to TRBD2. The V and J ends lost 6 bases and 3 bases, in that order; junction bases with no gene match: 6. The CDR3 spans 14 residues. From germline, CDR1 is MNHEY and CDR2 SMNVEV (reference sequence). CDR3 in DNA: TGTGCCAGCAGACCCGGGACTAGGAAAGAGACCCAGTACTTC. This sequence encodes CASRPGTRKETQYF.

The genes are TRBV3-1 and TRBJ1-2; TRBD1 matches 7 bases. In germline, CDR1 is LGHDT, CDR2 YNNKEL (reference sequence). The V and J ends lost 3 bases and 4 bases, in that order; junction bases with no gene match: 8. The CDR3 spans 15 residues. The CDR3 DNA is TGTGCCAGCAGCCAGTCCGCAGGGGGAACCTATGGCTACACCTTC. It is translated as CASSQSAGGTYGYTF.

This clonotype was picked up a small number of times. The gene calls are TRBV9 and TRBJ1-5; tentatively, D is TRBD1 (6 bases). From germline, CDR1 is SGDLS and CDR2 YYNGEE. CDR3 length: 15 residues. V lost 2 bases, J lost 7 bases, and 16 bases lay in between. In DNA, the CDR3 is TGTGCCAGCAGCGTTGGGACGGGACATGGACAGCCCCAGCATTTT. This gives the protein CASSVGTGHGQPQHF.

This clonotype has just a few counts. The rearrangement links TRBV5-1 to TRBJ2-1; 8 bases fit TRBD1. The trim removed 4 bases at V and 7 bases at J, leaving 10 bases unmatched. The CDR3 totals 15 residues. Germline CDR1 reads SGHRS; CDR2 reads YFSETQ. CDR3 sequence reads: CASSVTGDKVNEQFF. The DNA for the CDR3 is TGCGCCAGCAGCGTGACAGGGGACAAGGTTAATGAGCAGTTCTTC.

V is TRBV30 and J is TRBJ2-7; no reliable D call. V lost 1 base to trimming and J lost 0 bases, with 7 bases between them. CDR1 is GTSNPN, CDR2 SVGIG, per germline (reference sequence). The CDR3 is made up of 13 amino acids. The CDR3 nucleotides read TGTGCCTGGAGTGCTGGAATCTCCTACGAGCAGTACTTC. It yields the protein CAWSAGISYEQYF.

The rearrangement uses TRBV7-2 and TRBJ1-4; D gene uncertain. Germline V gives CDR1 SGHTA, CDR2 FQGNSA. The germline V and J ends were trimmed by 5 bases and 4 bases, with 17 bases remaining between them. The CDR3 has 16 residues. The CDR3 protein is CASSGLVGGINEKLFF. The CDR3 coding sequence is TGTGCCAGCAGCGGACTTGTGGGCGGAATTAATGAAAAACTGTTTTTT. The full variable domain, in which reference TRBV7-2 and TRBJ1-4 provide the parts outside the CDR3, is GAGVSQSPSNKVTEKGKDVELRCDPISGHTALYWYRQSLGQGLEFLIYFQGNSAPDKSGLPSDRFSAERTGGSVSTLTIQRTQQEDSAVYLCASSGLVGGINEKLFFGSGTQLSVL.

This clonotype occurred many times. This sequence joins TRBV6-1 and TRBJ1-2, with unresolved D. The CDR3 is made up of 12 amino acids. Deletions cut 1 base from V and 4 bases from J, with 4 bases between. CDR1 and CDR2 (germline): MNHNS, SASEGT. The CDR3 is CASSEGPYGYTF. The CDR3 DNA reads TGTGCCAGCAGTGAAGGGCCCTATGGCTACACCTTC.

The chain employs TRBV20-1 and TRBJ2-6; D is undetermined. The length of the CDR3 is 16 residues. Per germline, CDR1 DFQATT and CDR2 SNEGSKA (reference sequence). Trimming shortened V by 6 bases and J by 1 base, and 16 bases separated the two germline ends. The CDR3 nucleotides read TGCAGTGCGAGAACTTCCATGGTATCTGGGGCCAACGTCCTGACTTTC. It is translated as CSARTSMVSGANVLTF.

The chain uses TRBV6-2 or TRBV6-3 and TRBJ2-3, with D perhaps matching TRBD1 (5 bases). Trimming removed 3 bases from V and 4 bases from J, with 17 bases in between. Looked up from germline, CDR1 is MNHEY and CDR2 is SVGEGT. The length of the CDR3 is 16 residues. The chain's CDR3 is CASSYVKGKVADTQYF. The CDR3 nucleotides are TGTGCCAGCAGTTATGTTAAGGGGAAGGTGGCAGATACGCAGTATTTT.

The gene calls are TRBV6-5 and TRBJ2-3; maybe TRBD2 (5 bases). With 0 bases removed from V and 5 bases from J, the gap between germline ends came to 15 bases. Germline CDR1 reads MNHEY; CDR2 reads SVGAGI. The CDR3 totals 16 residues. CDR3 DNA sequence: TGTGCCAGCAGTTACTCGTGGCTAGCTAGAGGAGATACGCAGTATTTT. Its protein product is CASSYSWLARGDTQYF.

This clonotype was seen many times. The genes are TRBV4-2 and TRBJ2-3, with a possible D match to TRBD1 (6 bases). The germline V gene has CDR1 LGHNA and CDR2 YNFKEQ. The CDR3 spans 17 residues. V shed 2 bases and J shed 4 bases, with 19 bases lying between them. This CDR3 reads CASSQSLNRVNSDTQYF. The CDR3 DNA follows: TGTGCCAGCAGCCAATCCCTGAACAGGGTTAATTCAGATACGCAGTATTTT.

The CDR3 nucleotides are TGTGCCAGCAGCCAAGAGGTCTTCGAGCAGTACTTC. As protein: CASSQEVFEQYF. The gene calls are TRBV3-1 and TRBJ2-7; D is uncertain. V was shortened by 0 bases and J by 6 bases, with 6 bases between the two germline ends. The length of the CDR3 is 12 residues. Germline V gene data show CDR1 as LGHDT and CDR2 as YNNKEL (reference sequence).

This clonotype has just a few counts. V and J are TRBV4-1 and TRBJ1-1; weak D call: TRBD1 (5 bases). V was trimmed by 4 bases and J by 4 bases, leaving 22 bases between them. CDR1 and CDR2 (germline): MGHRA, YSYEKL. There are 17 residues in the CDR3. The CDR3, as DNA: TGCGCCAGCAGCCCCACGGGACGGGGGTTGGCGAGCACTGAAGCTTTCTTT. It translates to CASSPTGRGLASTEAFF.

The rearrangement joins TRBV28 to TRBJ2-2, with 10 bases matching TRBD1. The V and J ends lost 6 bases and 3 bases, in that order; junction bases with no gene match: 10. This CDR3 comprises 17 residues. Germline CDR1 MDHEN, CDR2 SYDVKM. The CDR3 region has the DNA TGTGCCAGCAGACTACCTCGGACAGGGGGATACACCGGGGAGCTGTTTTTT. Translation gives CASRLPRTGGYTGELFF. Combining the CDR3 with reference TRBV28 and TRBJ2-2 gives the whole variable domain DVKVTQSSRYLVKRTGEKVFLECVQDMDHENMFWYRQDPGLGLRLIYFSYDVKMKEKGDIPEGYSVSREKKERFSLILESASTNQTSMYLCASRLPRTGGYTGELFFGEGSRLTVL.